One and the same sample provided the 30 T cell receptor beta chains below, sequenced in a study of regulatory T cells in long-lasting Graves disease. According to the study, TCR beta libraries were built with iRepertoire HTBI primers and CDR3-region Arm-PCR. One entry per CDR3 protein results from TCRdb running MiXCR on the multiplex PCR reads. The repertoire holds some 340,000 distinct CDR3 sequences, with about 11% as singletons. As to time point: newly diagnosed GD, antithyroid drugs for less than 3 months. From RNA extracted from PBMCs, the TCR library was made. The sample was also reused in another study, on T cells in Graves' hyperthyroidism and ophthalmopathy.

The specimen comprised peripheral blood mononuclear cells (PBMCs), sampled at new diagnosis, from a patient treated with antithyroid drugs. All receptors come from a woman younger than 35 with Graves disease.

This clonotype was counted only a few times. The germline gene is not matched at one end of the junction; a read error may be the cause. The J gene is TRBJ2-1, the V gene TRBV7-2, with TRBD2 matching over 12 bases. CDR1 and CDR2 (germline): SGHTA, FQGNSA. The CDR3 has 12 amino acids. The DNA for the CDR3 is TGTGCCAGCAGCCTAGCGGGGGGGCCTCTGTTCTTC. It is translated as CASSLAGGPLFF.

At least ten counts were recorded for this clonotype. The CDR3 nucleotides are TGCAGTGCTAGTCTAGCGGGGGTTCACAATGAGCAGTTCTTC. As protein: CSASLAGVHNEQFF. The rearrangement links TRBV20-1 to TRBJ2-1; 10 bases line up with TRBD2. The CDR3 has 14 residues. With 3 bases clipped from V and 5 bases from J, the junction kept 4 bases outside the gene matches. The germline CDR1 and CDR2 sequences are DFQATT and SNEGSKA (reference sequence).

In this sample, this clonotype turned up many times. The chain uses TRBV7-3 and TRBJ2-1, with 11 bases lining up with TRBD2. The CDR3 loop spans 15 amino acids. Trimming cost V 5 bases and J 7 bases; bases outside gene matches: 7. Germline lookup yields CDR1 SGHTA and CDR2 FQGTGA. The CDR3 DNA is TGTGCCAGCAGCCAGCGACTAGCGGGAAGAAATGAGCAGTTCTTC. The encoded protein is CASSQRLAGRNEQFF.

Details on this clonotype: This probably arose from a read error, given a far larger clone one base away. The V and J genes are TRBV7-8 and TRBJ2-3; D remains ambiguous. Per the germline V gene, CDR1 is SGHVS and CDR2 is FQNEAQ. This CDR3 is built from 15 residues. CDR3 in DNA: TGTGCCAGCAGCTTCCGACCGAGGAGCACAGATACGCCGTATTTT. Its translation: CASSFRPRSTDTPYF.

This clonotype turned up a few times. The chain combines TRBV24-1 with TRBJ2-5; D is possibly TRBD2 (5 bases). V gave up 2 bases and J gave up 5 bases, with 14 bases separating them. Germline loops: CDR1 KGHDR, CDR2 SFDVKD. The CDR3 spans 15 residues. Here the CDR3 reads CATSDYQSPGETQYF. CDR3 coding DNA: TGTGCCACCAGTGATTATCAGTCTCCGGGGGAGACCCAGTACTTC.

There are many counts of this clonotype. This sequence joins TRBV20-1 and TRBJ2-6; D could derive from TRBD1 or TRBD2 (6 bases each). The CDR3 consists of 16 residues. Germline V gene sequence: CDR1 DFQATT, CDR2 SNEGSKA (reference sequence). V lost 0 bases to trimming and J lost 1 base, with 10 bases between them. The CDR3 DNA is TGCAGTGCTAGAGATCAGGGGAGGTCTGGGGCCAACGTCCTGACTTTC. Its protein product is CSARDQGRSGANVLTF.

This clonotype came up many times. The genes are TRBV6-5 and TRBJ2-7; 10 positions match TRBD2. V lost 0 bases to trimming and J lost 2 bases; unmatched junction nucleotides: 4. This CDR3 has 16 residues. CDR1 and CDR2 from the germline V gene are MNHEY and SVGAGI. The CDR3 here is CASSYSPSGGAYEQYF. Here the CDR3 DNA reads TGTGCCAGCAGTTACTCCCCTAGCGGGGGAGCCTACGAGCAGTACTTC.

This clonotype has only a few counts. The CDR3 DNA sequence: TGTGCCAGCAGAACGGCGGGGCTCGGCAATGAGCAGTTCTTC. It specifies CASRTAGLGNEQFF. The chain joins TRBV6-1 to TRBJ2-1; possible D gene TRBD2, 6 bases. The germline CDR1 and CDR2 sequences are MNHNS and SASEGT. The CDR3 runs 14 residues. The germline V and J ends were trimmed by 6 bases and 6 bases, with 15 bases remaining between them.

This clonotype was counted between two and nine times. The chain is built from TRBV5-1 and TRBJ2-5; 8 positions agree with TRBD1. CDR1 is SGHRS and CDR2 is YFSETQ in the germline V gene. CDR3 length equals 14 residues. The trim removed 4 bases at V and 5 bases at J, leaving 7 bases unmatched. DNA for the CDR3: TGCGCCAGCAGCCTGGGACAGGCCCCCGAGACCCAGTACTTC. Its protein is CASSLGQAPETQYF.

This clonotype was counted at least ten times. V usage is TRBV27 and J usage is TRBJ1-2; D uncertain. This CDR3 is 13 amino acids long. Trimming left V 4 bases short and J 4 bases short, with 10 bases between. The V gene's germline CDR1 is MNHEY and CDR2 SMNVEV (reference sequence). CDR3: CASSSLQFYGYTF. DNA for the CDR3: TGTGCCAGCAGTTCACTACAGTTCTATGGCTACACCTTC.

This clonotype was seen repeatedly, ten times or more. The chain uses TRBV2 and TRBJ1-6, with 7 bases identical to TRBD1. The CDR3 is 13 residues long. Germline loops: CDR1 SNHLY, CDR2 FYNNEI. J lost 16 bases, V lost 4 bases, and 10 bases had no gene match. CDR3 residues: CASSGDRAGVLHF. CDR3 bases: TGTGCCAGCAGTGGAGACAGGGCGGGGGTTCTCCACTTT.

In this sample, this clonotype turned up many times. The CDR3 bases are TGTGCCAGCAGTTCCGCGGTAAGGAATGAGCAGTTCTTC. It specifies CASSSAVRNEQFF. The chain recombines TRBV12-3 or TRBV12-4 with TRBJ2-1; D call uncertain. The CDR3 contains 13 residues. Trimming left V 4 bases short and J 7 bases short, with 11 bases between.

This clonotype has more than one count but fewer than ten. The chain is built from TRBV4-1 and TRBJ2-4, with D possibly called TRBD1 or TRBD2 (5 bases each). The CDR3 loop spans 14 amino acids. V dropped 7 bases and J dropped 10 bases, with 20 bases sitting between them. The germline V gene encodes CDR1 MGHRA and CDR2 YSYEKL. The CDR3 loop is CASKGPTERNIQYF. CDR3 coding DNA: TGCGCCAGCAAGGGACCGACCGAGAGGAATATTCAGTACTTC.

This clonotype was recorded at least ten times. This chain uses TRBV29-1 with TRBJ2-3; D not resolved. There are 13 residues in the CDR3. Germline CDR1 SQVTM, CDR2 ANQGSEA. Trimming pared 3 bases from V and 6 bases from J, leaving 13 bases between. CDR3: CSVDGSATDTQYF. DNA of the CDR3: TGCAGCGTTGATGGTTCGGCCACCGATACGCAGTATTTT.

This clonotype was counted ten times or more. The CDR3 coding sequence is TGTGCCAGCAGCTTGGTGGCAGGGGAGACAGATACGCAGTATTTT. It is translated as CASSLVAGETDTQYF. The rearrangement uses TRBV5-6 and TRBJ2-3, with D possibly being TRBD1 (6 bases). This CDR3 is built from 15 residues. Per the germline V gene, CDR1 is SGHDT and CDR2 is YYEEEE. The V and J ends lost 0 bases and 3 bases respectively, with 11 bases between them. The complete variable domain, with remaining parts taken from reference TRBV5-6 and TRBJ2-3, reads DAGVTQSPTHLIKTRGQQVTLRCSPKSGHDTVSWYQQALGQGPQFIFQYYEEEERQRGNFPDRFSGHQFPNYSSELNVNALLLGDSALYLCASSLVAGETDTQYFGPGTRLTVL.

This clonotype was counted a few times. The chain combines TRBV5-1 with TRBJ2-1, with 8 positions matching TRBD2. This CDR3 has 15 amino acids. The V and J ends lost 4 bases and 7 bases, in that order; junction bases with no gene match: 10. CDR1 and CDR2 (germline): SGHRS, YFSETQ. Here the CDR3 DNA reads TGCGCCAGCAGCCTCTGGGAAGCGGGAGTAAATGAGCAGTTCTTC. Its protein product is CASSLWEAGVNEQFF. Full variable domain (remainder filled in from reference TRBV5-1 and TRBJ2-1): KAGVTQTPRYLIKTRGQQVTLSCSPISGHRSVSWYQQTPGQGLQFLFEYFSETQRNKGNFPGRFSGRQFSNSRSEMNVSTLELGDSALYLCASSLWEAGVNEQFFGPGTRLTVL.

This clonotype was picked up many times. The gene calls are TRBV28 and TRBJ2-1; TRBD2 is a possible D gene (6 bases). The V gene lost 10 bases and the J gene lost 5 bases, with 15 bases spanning the gap. CDR1 is MDHEN and CDR2 is SYDVKM in the germline V gene. The CDR3 is 13 residues long. CDR3 coding DNA: TGTGCCATCAATTTACGGGGGAACAATGAGCAGTTCTTC. It is translated as CAINLRGNNEQFF.

This clonotype was picked up many times. This chain joins TRBV20-1 and TRBJ1-2; TRBD1 matches at 10 bases. V gave up 5 bases and J gave up 4 bases; unmatched junction bases: 4. CDR1 is DFQATT, CDR2 SNEGSKA, per germline (reference sequence). The CDR3 has 13 residues. The DNA of the CDR3 is TGCAGTGCTGGGGACAGGGGCAGCTATGGCTACACCTTC. Amino acids: CSAGDRGSYGYTF.

The gene calls are TRBV12-3 or TRBV12-4 and TRBJ2-6, with D possibly called TRBD1 or TRBD2 (5 bases each). This CDR3 is 14 amino acids long. V was clipped by 3 bases and J by 12 bases, with 15 bases between them. CDR3 DNA sequence: TGTGCCAGCAGTTTTTCGGGACCCCAAAGCGTCCTGACTTTC. Its protein product is CASSFSGPQSVLTF.

This clonotype was detected ten times or more. The chain carries TRBV20-1 and TRBJ2-1, with TRBD1 matching over 7 bases. V was pared by 5 bases and J by 0 bases, with 7 bases of the junction left unmatched. There are 15 residues in the CDR3. CDR1 is DFQATT and CDR2 is SNEGSKA in the germline V gene (reference sequence). Here the CDR3 DNA reads TGCAGTGCTCAGAAGGGACAGAGCTCCTACAATGAGCAGTTCTTC. This encodes CSAQKGQSSYNEQFF.

This chain joins TRBV7-9 and TRBJ2-3, with D unclear. V lost 0 bases, J lost 6 bases, and 4 bases lay in between. The CDR3 loop spans 12 amino acids. Germline loops: CDR1 SEHNR, CDR2 FQNEAQ (reference sequence). This CDR3 is CASSLADDTQYF. CDR3 bases: TGTGCCAGCAGCTTAGCAGATGATACGCAGTATTTT.

V gene TRBV12-3 or TRBV12-4 combines with J gene TRBJ1-6, with D hard to call. The CDR3 extends over 12 amino acids. The ends were cut back, 3 bases at V and 8 bases at J, with 5 bases in the middle. The DNA of the CDR3 is TGTGCCAGCAGTTTCCCCTATTCACCCCTCCACTTT. Amino acids: CASSFPYSPLHF.

Many counts were recorded for this clonotype. This rearrangement joins TRBV7-2 to TRBJ2-5; possible D gene TRBD2, 6 bases. V was pared by 5 bases and J by 6 bases, with 22 bases between. The CDR3 runs to 16 residues. The germline V gene has CDR1 SGHTA and CDR2 FQGNSA. The CDR3 region is CASSRKPSAFLQTQYF. The CDR3 DNA follows: TGTGCCAGCAGCCGGAAACCTAGCGCTTTCCTGCAGACCCAGTACTTC.

This clonotype has ten or more counts. This chain connects TRBV10-1 to TRBJ2-7; 13 bases are shared with TRBD2. Germline CDR1 WNHNN, CDR2 SYGVQD (reference sequence). The trim removed 4 bases at V and 5 bases at J, leaving 8 bases unmatched. The CDR3 is 16 amino acids. The CDR3 DNA reads as TGCGCCAGCAGTGTCCGGACTAGCGGGAGTATCGACGAGCAGTACTTC. Amino acid sequence: CASSVRTSGSIDEQYF.

This clonotype appeared many times. The rearrangement uses TRBV7-2 and TRBJ1-4; D is possibly TRBD1 (6 bases). CDR3 size: 18 residues. Germline V lookup: CDR1 SGHTA, CDR2 FQGNSA. V was shortened by 2 bases and J by 7 bases, with 23 bases between the two germline ends. The CDR3 spells CASSLRPNRAGGGEKLFF. The CDR3 region has the DNA TGTGCCAGCAGCTTAAGGCCCAACAGGGCCGGGGGCGGTGAAAAACTGTTTTTT.

The J gene is TRBJ1-2, the V gene TRBV6-5, with D possibly being TRBD1 (5 bases). The CDR3 covers 14 residues. Germline V gene lookup returns CDR1 MNHEY and CDR2 SVGAGI. V was clipped by 4 bases and J by 2 bases, with 11 bases between them. The chain's CDR3 is CASSSATENYGYTF. As DNA, the CDR3 is TGTGCCAGCAGTTCGGCGACAGAGAACTATGGCTACACCTTC.

This clonotype was detected many times. The rearrangement joins TRBV12-3 or TRBV12-4 to TRBJ2-2, with TRBD2 matching over 7 bases. The CDR3 extends over 13 amino acids. Germline trimming cut 8 bases from V and 3 bases from J; bases unmatched to any gene: 3. CDR3 sequence: CASWGLYTGELFF. CDR3 sequence (DNA): TGTGCCAGCTGGGGACTATACACCGGGGAGCTGTTTTTT.

This clonotype has a count of ten or more. The chain recombines TRBV27 with TRBJ1-1; TRBD1 is a possible D gene (5 bases). The V gene's germline CDR1 is MNHEY and CDR2 SMNVEV (reference sequence). The CDR3 runs to 15 residues. The V end was cut by 1 base, the J end by 1 base, with 10 bases between. CDR3 protein: CASSLYQGSNTEAFF. CDR3 coding DNA: TGTGCCAGCAGTTTATATCAGGGATCGAACACTGAAGCTTTCTTT.

The chain couples TRBV7-2 to TRBJ1-1; TRBD1 aligns across 7 bases. Per the germline V gene, CDR1 is SGHTA and CDR2 is FQGNSA. The CDR3 totals 11 residues. V was clipped by 3 bases and J by 12 bases; unmatched bases: 4. For the CDR3, the DNA is TGTGCCAGCAGCTTCAGGGGGAGGTCTTTCTTT. Amino acids: CASSFRGRSFF.

There are many counts of this clonotype. This chain joins TRBV2 and TRBJ2-3, with TRBD2 matching over 9 bases. Per the germline V gene, CDR1 is SNHLY and CDR2 is FYNNEI. This CDR3 is 16 amino acids long. Unmatched junction bases numbered 6, after V lost 3 bases and J lost 2 bases. CDR3 residues: CASSDIAGENTDTQYF. The CDR3 nucleotides are TGTGCCAGCAGTGACATAGCGGGAGAGAACACAGATACGCAGTATTTT.